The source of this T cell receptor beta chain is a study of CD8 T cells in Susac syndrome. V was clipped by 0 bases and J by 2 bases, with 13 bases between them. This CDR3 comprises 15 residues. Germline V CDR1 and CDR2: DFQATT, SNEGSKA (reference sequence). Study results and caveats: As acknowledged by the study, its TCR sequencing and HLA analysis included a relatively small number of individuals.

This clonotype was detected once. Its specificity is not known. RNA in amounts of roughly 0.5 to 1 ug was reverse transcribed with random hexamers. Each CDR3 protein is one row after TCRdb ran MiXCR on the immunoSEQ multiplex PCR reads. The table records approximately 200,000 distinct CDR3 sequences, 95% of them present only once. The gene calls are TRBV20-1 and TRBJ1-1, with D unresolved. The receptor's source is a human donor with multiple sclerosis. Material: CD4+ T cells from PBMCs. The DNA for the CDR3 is TGCAGTGCTAGAGATCTCGACGGGGTAAACACTGAAGCTTTCTTT. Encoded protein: CSARDLDGVNTEAFF.